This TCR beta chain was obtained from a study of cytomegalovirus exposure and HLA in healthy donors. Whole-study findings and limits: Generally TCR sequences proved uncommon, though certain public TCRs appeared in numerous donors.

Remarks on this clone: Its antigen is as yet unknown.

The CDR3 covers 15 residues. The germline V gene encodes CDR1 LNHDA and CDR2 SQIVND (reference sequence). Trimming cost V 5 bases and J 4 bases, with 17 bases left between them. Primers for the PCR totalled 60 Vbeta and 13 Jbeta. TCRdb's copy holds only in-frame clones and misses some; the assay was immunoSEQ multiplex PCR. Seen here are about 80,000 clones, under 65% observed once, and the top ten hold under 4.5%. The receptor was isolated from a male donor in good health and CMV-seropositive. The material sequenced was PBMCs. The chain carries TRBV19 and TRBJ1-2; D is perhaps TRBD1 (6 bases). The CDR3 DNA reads TGTGCCAGTAGTTCCTCCGGGACAACGATCTATGGCTACACCTTC. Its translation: CASSSSGTTIYGYTF.